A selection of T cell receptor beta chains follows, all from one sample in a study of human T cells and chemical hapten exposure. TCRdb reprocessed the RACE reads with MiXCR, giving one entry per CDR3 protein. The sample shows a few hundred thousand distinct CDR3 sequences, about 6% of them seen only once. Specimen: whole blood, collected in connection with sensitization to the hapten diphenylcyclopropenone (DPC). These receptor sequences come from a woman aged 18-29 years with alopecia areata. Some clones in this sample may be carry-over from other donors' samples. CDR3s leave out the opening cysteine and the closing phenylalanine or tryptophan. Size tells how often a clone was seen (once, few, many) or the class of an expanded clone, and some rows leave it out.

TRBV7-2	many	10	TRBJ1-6	ASSLYESPLH
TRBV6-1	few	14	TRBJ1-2	ASSKAGTGGGYGYT
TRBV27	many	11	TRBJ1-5	ASSSGRGRAQH
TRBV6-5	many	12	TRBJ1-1	ASHSTTGTTEAF
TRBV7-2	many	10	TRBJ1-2	ASSREPYGYT
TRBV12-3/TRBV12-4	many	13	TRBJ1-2	ASSLEAGKPYGYT
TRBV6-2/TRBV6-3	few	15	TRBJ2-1	ASRRLAGVDKYNEQF
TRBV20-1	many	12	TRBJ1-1	SARARQGGTEAF
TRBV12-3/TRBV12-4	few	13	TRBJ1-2	ASSLTGLGFYGYT
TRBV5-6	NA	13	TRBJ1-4	ASSSVRATNEKLF
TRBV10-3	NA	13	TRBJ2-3	AISERPSGTDTQY
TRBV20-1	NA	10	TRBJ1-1	SAVGYNTEAF
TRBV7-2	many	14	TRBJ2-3	ASSLASGGARDTQY
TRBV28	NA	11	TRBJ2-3	ASSLPGADTQY
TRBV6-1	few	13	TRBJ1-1	ASTGRIPMNTEAF
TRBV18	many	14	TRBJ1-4	ASSPRGDTTNEKLF
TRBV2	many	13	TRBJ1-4	ATGIERASNEKLF
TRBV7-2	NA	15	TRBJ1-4	ASSLGLGQAANEKLF
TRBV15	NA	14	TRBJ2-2	ATSQSLAVNTGELF
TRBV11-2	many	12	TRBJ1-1	ASRIGVLDTEAF
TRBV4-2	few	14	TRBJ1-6	ASSQEIAGRNSPLH
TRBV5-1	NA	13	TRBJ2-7	ASSLDGSSGYEQY